Presented here are 19 T cell receptor beta chains from one specimen sequenced in a study of shared clonotypes between healthy human individuals. Data came from immunoSEQ multiplex PCR; TCRdb stores just in-frame clones and leaves some out. The sample carries over 700,000 clones, around 70% recorded once. The sample was memory CD4+ T cells sorted from blood. Subset denoted: CD45RA-negative fraction. Receptor source: a woman aged 30 to 39 in good health.

The rearrangement uses TRBV30 and TRBJ1-6; maybe TRBD1 (5 bases). CDR3 length equals 13 residues. The V and J ends lost 0 bases and 5 bases respectively, with 5 bases between them. The germline V gene encodes CDR1 GTSNPN and CDR2 SVGIG (reference sequence). CDR3 sequence reads: CAWSVQDNSPLHF. Written as DNA, the CDR3 is TGTGCCTGGAGTGTACAGGATAATTCACCCCTCCACTTT.

J is TRBJ2-7 and V is TRBV28, with 8 nucleotides matching TRBD1. Losses at the gene ends were 4 bases for V and 2 bases for J; bases not matched to a gene: 7. This CDR3 is built from 15 residues. Germline CDR1 reads MDHEN; CDR2 reads SYDVKM. DNA of the CDR3: TGTGCCAGCAGTTCCCCGGGACAGGTGGCCTACGAGCAGTACTTC. It specifies CASSSPGQVAYEQYF. The full variable domain, completed using reference TRBV28 and TRBJ2-7, is DVKVTQSSRYLVKRTGEKVFLECVQDMDHENMFWYRQDPGLGLRLIYFSYDVKMKEKGDIPEGYSVSREKKERFSLILESASTNQTSMYLCASSSPGQVAYEQYFGPGTRLTVT.

This clone was recorded once. The chain has TRBV4-2 and TRBJ1-4; D perhaps matches TRBD1 (5 bases). The germline gives CDR1 LGHNA, CDR2 YNFKEQ. The CDR3 has 16 residues. V was clipped by 5 bases and J by 0 bases, with 13 bases between them. The CDR3 protein is CASSFQPGSTNEKLFF. The CDR3 coding sequence is TGTGCCAGCAGCTTTCAGCCAGGGTCAACTAATGAAAAACTGTTTTTT.

V is TRBV5-4 and J is TRBJ1-2; D ambiguous. Germline loops: CDR1 SGHNT, CDR2 YYREEE (reference sequence). The CDR3 runs to 14 residues. The V end was cut by 1 base, the J end by 5 bases, with 12 bases between. The chain's CDR3 is CASSLFQARYGYTF. The CDR3 DNA is TGTGCCAGCAGCTTGTTCCAGGCTAGATATGGCTACACCTTC.

This clone appeared once. This may come from a read error, since a much larger clone is one base off. This same CDR3 is encoded by further DNA sequences in the sample. V and J are TRBV7-9 and TRBJ1-5, with D hard to call. Per germline, CDR1 SEHNR and CDR2 FQNEAQ (reference sequence). V lost 5 bases, J lost 2 bases, and 7 bases lay in between. CDR3 length equals 13 residues. CDR3 loop: CASSLDGNQPQHF. As DNA, the CDR3 is TGTGCCAGCAGCCTGGACGGCAATCAGCCCCAGCATTTT.

The V call is TRBV2, the J call TRBJ1-4, with D perhaps matching TRBD1 (6 bases). Germline V gene data show CDR1 as SNHLY and CDR2 as FYNNEI. Between the trimmed V and J ends, which lost 9 bases and 2 bases, there was a span of 19 bases. This CDR3 spans 16 amino acids. CDR3 bases: TGTGCCAGATCGGGGGGCCCTCAAAGGACTAATGAAAAACTGTTTTTT. It yields the protein CARSGGPQRTNEKLFF.

The V and J genes are TRBV5-1 and TRBJ2-1; TRBD2 aligns across 8 bases. This CDR3 is 16 amino acids long. V dropped 1 base and J dropped 8; count of bases not matched to a gene: 11. The germline V gene has CDR1 SGHRS and CDR2 YFSETQ. DNA of the CDR3: TGCGCCAGCAGCTTGCAGGTAGCGCGAGCGGGGGATGAGCAGTTCTTC. As protein: CASSLQVARAGDEQFF.

The rearrangement joins TRBV6-1 to TRBJ2-5; TRBD1 aligns across 10 bases. CDR3 length: 15 amino acids. J was trimmed by 4 bases and V by 2 bases; bases with no gene match: 4. Germline lookup yields CDR1 MNHNS and CDR2 SASEGT. The CDR3 region is CASSEIWTGGETQYF. For the CDR3, the DNA is TGTGCCAGCAGTGAAATTTGGACAGGGGGAGAGACCCAGTACTTC.

The table lists this clone with a count of one. The CDR3 bases are TGTGCCAGCAGTGGGGGGAGCGCGGGGAACACCGGGGAGCTGTTTTTT. This gives the protein CASSGGSAGNTGELFF. The V gene is TRBV7-2, the J gene TRBJ2-2; tentative D call: TRBD2 (6 bases). V was clipped by 6 bases and J by 1 base, with 15 bases between them. Germline CDR1 and CDR2: SGHTA and FQGNSA. The CDR3 sequence is 16 residues long.

J is TRBJ2-1 and V is TRBV5-1; D not certain. This CDR3 has 12 residues. The germline V gene has CDR1 SGHRS and CDR2 YFSETQ. V lost 0 bases to trimming and J lost 6 bases, with 4 bases between them. This chain's CDR3 is CASSLGLNEQFF. The CDR3 region has the DNA TGCGCCAGCAGCTTGGGCCTCAATGAGCAGTTCTTC.

The table lists this clone with a few counts. The rearrangement links TRBV28 to TRBJ2-7; 10 bases are shared with TRBD2. The germline V gene has CDR1 MDHEN and CDR2 SYDVKM. V shed 6 bases, J shed 7 bases, and the junction held 21 bases outside the gene matches. The CDR3 loop spans 18 amino acids. CDR3 sequence: CASSPPASGSHPRIEQYF. CDR3 bases: TGTGCCAGCAGCCCACCGGCTAGCGGGAGCCACCCAAGGATAGAGCAGTACTTC.

About this clone itself: The identical CDR3 is also encoded by other nucleotide sequences in the sample. This chain uses TRBV5-4 with TRBJ1-2; D not certain. CDR1 is SGHNT and CDR2 is YYREEE in the germline V gene (reference sequence). The V end was cut by 4 bases, the J end by 0 bases, with 10 bases between. The CDR3 has 14 amino acids. DNA for the CDR3: TGTGCCAGCAGCCCCGGAGGTGCTAACTATGGCTACACCTTC. Protein sequence: CASSPGGANYGYTF.

The V call is TRBV28, the J call TRBJ2-7; 9 bases map to TRBD1. Germline V CDR1 and CDR2: MDHEN, SYDVKM. V lost 6 bases to trimming and J lost 5 bases; unmatched junction nucleotides: 8. This CDR3 comprises 14 residues. DNA of the CDR3: TGTGCCAGCAGACCGGGACAGGGAACTAACGAGCAGTACTTC. Protein: CASRPGQGTNEQYF.

The V gene is TRBV7-8, the J gene TRBJ1-1; 8 bases align to TRBD1. Trimming at V came to 5 bases and at J to 11 bases, leaving 10 bases not matched to a gene. Germline lookup yields CDR1 SGHVS and CDR2 FQNEAQ. The CDR3 length is 13 residues. CDR3 DNA: TGTGCCAGCAGCCTCATGGACAGGGTCGGGGCTTTCTTT. Its translation: CASSLMDRVGAFF.

This clone was detected many times. The chain carries TRBV4-2 and TRBJ2-2; D unresolved. CDR1 is LGHNA, CDR2 YNFKEQ, per germline. The CDR3 sequence is 14 residues long. Between the trimmed V and J ends, which lost 0 bases and 6 bases, there was a span of 8 bases. The CDR3 sequence is CASSQDLPAGELFF. CDR3 bases: TGTGCCAGCAGCCAAGATCTCCCAGCCGGGGAGCTGTTTTTT.

The chain combines TRBV27 with TRBJ2-3; 14 bases match TRBD2. Unmatched junction bases numbered 12, after V lost 4 bases and J lost 3 bases. The CDR3 is 19 amino acids. The germline gives CDR1 MNHEY, CDR2 SMNVEV (reference sequence). This CDR3 reads CASSSELPGLAGVTDTQYF. CDR3 bases: TGTGCCAGCAGTTCAGAATTGCCGGGACTAGCGGGAGTAACAGATACGCAGTATTTT.

This rearrangement joins TRBV28 to TRBJ1-2, with D possibly being TRBD1 (6 bases). V shed 6 bases and J shed 7 bases, with 18 bases lying between them. Germline-derived CDR1 and CDR2 are MDHEN and SYDVKM. The CDR3 loop spans 14 amino acids. The CDR3: CASSASGTKGGYTF. CDR3 coding DNA: TGTGCCAGCAGCGCTTCCGGGACAAAGGGTGGCTACACCTTC.

V and J are TRBV14 and TRBJ1-1; 9 positions agree with TRBD1. V lost 3 bases, J lost 1 base, and 9 bases stayed unmatched. The V gene's germline CDR1 is SGHDN and CDR2 FVKESK. CDR3 size: 17 residues. The CDR3 sequence is CASSQDRGVLGNTEAFF. The CDR3 coding sequence is TGTGCCAGCAGCCAGGACAGGGGAGTGTTGGGGAACACTGAAGCTTTCTTT.

This rearrangement joins TRBV19 to TRBJ2-7; 9 bases map to TRBD1. The V gene end was trimmed by 7 bases and the J gene end by 6 bases; junction bases not matched to a gene: 10. This CDR3 spans 14 amino acids. CDR1 LNHDA and CDR2 SQIVND come from the germline V gene (reference sequence). DNA of the CDR3: TGTGCCAGTACCCCGGGGGACAGGGTAGCCGAGCAGTACTTC. It is translated as CASTPGDRVAEQYF.